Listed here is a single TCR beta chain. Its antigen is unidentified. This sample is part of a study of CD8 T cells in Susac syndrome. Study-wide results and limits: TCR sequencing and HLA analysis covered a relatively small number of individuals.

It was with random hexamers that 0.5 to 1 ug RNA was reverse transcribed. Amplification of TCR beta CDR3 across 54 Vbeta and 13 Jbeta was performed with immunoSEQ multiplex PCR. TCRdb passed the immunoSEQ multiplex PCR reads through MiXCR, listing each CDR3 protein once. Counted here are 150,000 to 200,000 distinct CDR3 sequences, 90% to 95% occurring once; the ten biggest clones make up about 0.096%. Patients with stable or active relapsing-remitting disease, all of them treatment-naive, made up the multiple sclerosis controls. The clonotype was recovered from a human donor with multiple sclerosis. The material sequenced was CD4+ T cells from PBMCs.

The CDR3 DNA follows: TGCGCCAGCAGCTTGCAGGGACCAGACCCTGAAGCTTTCTTT. This sequence encodes CASSLQGPDPEAFF. The chain links TRBV5-1 to TRBJ1-1, with D possibly being TRBD1 (5 bases). The CDR3 runs to 14 residues. Germline V lookup: CDR1 SGHRS, CDR2 YFSETQ. V was shortened by 1 base and J by 6 bases, with 13 bases between the two germline ends.